The present T cell receptor (beta chain) was sequenced within a study of blood T cell repertoires in COVID-19. Study-wide context: The United States, Italy and Spain supplied acute and convalescent COVID-19 samples.

The data were produced by immunoSEQ multiplex PCR, yet TCRdb's version contains in-frame clones alone and is incomplete. This sample has about 220,000 clones; 82% occur once, and the top ten carry approximately 4%. Deletions cut 6 bases from V and 5 bases from J, with 31 bases between. This CDR3 has 19 residues. Germline-derived CDR1 and CDR2 are MNHEY and SMNVEV (reference sequence). The V gene is TRBV27, the J gene TRBJ2-5; D is undetermined. The receptor's source is a woman of 80 years or more with acute or convalescent COVID-19. The sequenced sample consisted of peripheral blood. The CDR3 DNA follows: TGTGCCAGCAGCGACGCACGACGCGGTTCATTTTTGGTGCGGGAGACCCAGTACTTC. Translation gives CASSDARRGSFLVRETQYF.